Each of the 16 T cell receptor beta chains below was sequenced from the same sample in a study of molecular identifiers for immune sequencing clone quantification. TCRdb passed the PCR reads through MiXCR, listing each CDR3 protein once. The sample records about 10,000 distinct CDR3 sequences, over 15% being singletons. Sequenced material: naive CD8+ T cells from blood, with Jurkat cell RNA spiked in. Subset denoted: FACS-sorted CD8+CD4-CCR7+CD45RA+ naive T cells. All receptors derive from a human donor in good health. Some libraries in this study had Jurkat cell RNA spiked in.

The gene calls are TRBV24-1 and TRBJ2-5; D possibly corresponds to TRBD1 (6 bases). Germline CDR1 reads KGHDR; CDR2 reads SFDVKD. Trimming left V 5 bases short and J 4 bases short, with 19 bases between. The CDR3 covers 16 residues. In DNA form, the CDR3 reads TGTGCCACCAGTGGCATAGCAGGGGCGCATCCAGAGACCCAGTACTTC. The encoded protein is CATSGIAGAHPETQYF.

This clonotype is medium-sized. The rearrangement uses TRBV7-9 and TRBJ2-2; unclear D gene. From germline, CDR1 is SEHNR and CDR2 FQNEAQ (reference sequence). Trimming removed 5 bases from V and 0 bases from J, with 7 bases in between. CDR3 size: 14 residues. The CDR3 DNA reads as TGTGCCAGCAGCCCCGCCGCGAACACCGGGGAGCTGTTTTTT. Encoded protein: CASSPAANTGELFF.

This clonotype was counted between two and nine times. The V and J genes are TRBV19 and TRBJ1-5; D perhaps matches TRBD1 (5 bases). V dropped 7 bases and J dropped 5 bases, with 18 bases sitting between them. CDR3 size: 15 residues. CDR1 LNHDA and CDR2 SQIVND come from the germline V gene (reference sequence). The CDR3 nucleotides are TGTGCCAGTACCCCCGCCTCAGAGGGACATCAGCCCCAGCATTTT. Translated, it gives CASTPASEGHQPQHF.

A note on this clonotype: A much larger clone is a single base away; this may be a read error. CDR3 coding DNA: TGCGCCGGCAGCCCCCTAGCGGGAGGGGGCAATGAGCAGTTCTTC. Translating gives CAGSPLAGGGNEQFF. The J gene is TRBJ2-1, the V gene TRBV4-1; 12 bases match TRBD2. Germline-derived CDR1 and CDR2 are MGHRA and YSYEKL. This CDR3 spans 15 amino acids.

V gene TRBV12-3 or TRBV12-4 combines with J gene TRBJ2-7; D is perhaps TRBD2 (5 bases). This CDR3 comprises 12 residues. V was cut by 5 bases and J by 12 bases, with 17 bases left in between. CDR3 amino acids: CASSLDYTMWYF. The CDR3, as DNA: TGTGCCAGCAGTCTCGACTATACTATGTGGTACTTC.

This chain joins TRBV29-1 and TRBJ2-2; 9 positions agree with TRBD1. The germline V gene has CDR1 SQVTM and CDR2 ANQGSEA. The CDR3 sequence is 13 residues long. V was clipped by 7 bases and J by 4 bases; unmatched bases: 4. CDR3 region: CSDRDRATGELFF. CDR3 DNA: TGCAGCGACCGGGACAGGGCCACCGGGGAGCTGTTTTTT.

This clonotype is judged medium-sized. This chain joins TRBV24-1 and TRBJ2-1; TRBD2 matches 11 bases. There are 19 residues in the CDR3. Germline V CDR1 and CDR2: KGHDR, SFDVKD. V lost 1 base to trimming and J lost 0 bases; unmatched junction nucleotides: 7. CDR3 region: CATSDLGLAGRRSYNEQFF. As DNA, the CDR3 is TGTGCCACCAGTGATTTAGGACTAGCGGGCCGCCGCTCCTACAATGAGCAGTTCTTC.

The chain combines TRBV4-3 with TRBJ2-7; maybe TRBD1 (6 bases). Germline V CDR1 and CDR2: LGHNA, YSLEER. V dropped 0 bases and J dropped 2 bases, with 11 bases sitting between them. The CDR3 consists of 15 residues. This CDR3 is CASSQDGTGTYEQYF. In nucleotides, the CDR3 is TGCGCCAGCAGCCAAGATGGAACAGGGACCTACGAGCAGTACTTC.

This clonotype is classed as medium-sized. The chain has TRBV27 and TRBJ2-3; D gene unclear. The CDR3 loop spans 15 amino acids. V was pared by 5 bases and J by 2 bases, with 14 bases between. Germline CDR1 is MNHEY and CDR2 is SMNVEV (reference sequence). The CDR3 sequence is CASSPQLLSTDTQYF. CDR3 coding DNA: TGTGCCAGCAGTCCCCAATTATTGTCCACAGATACGCAGTATTTT.

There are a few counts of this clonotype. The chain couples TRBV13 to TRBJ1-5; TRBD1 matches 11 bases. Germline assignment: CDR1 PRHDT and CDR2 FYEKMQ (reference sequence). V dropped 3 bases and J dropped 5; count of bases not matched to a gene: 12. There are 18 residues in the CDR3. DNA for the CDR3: TGTGCCAGCAGCTTGGACAGGGGGCGCTTGATCGGCGATCAGCCCCAGCATTTT. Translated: CASSLDRGRLIGDQPQHF.

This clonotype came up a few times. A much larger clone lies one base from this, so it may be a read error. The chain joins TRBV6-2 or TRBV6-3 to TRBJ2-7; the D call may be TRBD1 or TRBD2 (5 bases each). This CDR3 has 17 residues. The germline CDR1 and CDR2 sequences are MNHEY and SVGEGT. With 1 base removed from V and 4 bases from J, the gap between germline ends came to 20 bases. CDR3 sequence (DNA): TGTGCCAGCAGTTACTTCGCCGGAGGAGGTGGGGCGTACGAGCAGTACTTC. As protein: CASSYFAGGGGAYEQYF.

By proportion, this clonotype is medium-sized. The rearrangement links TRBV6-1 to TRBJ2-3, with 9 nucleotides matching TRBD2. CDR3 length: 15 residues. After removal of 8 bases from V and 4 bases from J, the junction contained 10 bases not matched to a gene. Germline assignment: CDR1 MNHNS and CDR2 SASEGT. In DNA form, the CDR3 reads TGTGCCAGCGTTAGCTCGTGGACTAGCGCAGATACGCAGTATTTT. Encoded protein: CASVSSWTSADTQYF.

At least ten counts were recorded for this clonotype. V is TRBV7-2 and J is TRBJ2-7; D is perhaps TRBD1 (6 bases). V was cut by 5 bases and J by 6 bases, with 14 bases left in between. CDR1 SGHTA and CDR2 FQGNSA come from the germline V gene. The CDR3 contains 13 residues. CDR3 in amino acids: CASSLPGVSEQYF. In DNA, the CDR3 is TGTGCCAGCAGCCTACCAGGGGTAAGCGAGCAGTACTTC.

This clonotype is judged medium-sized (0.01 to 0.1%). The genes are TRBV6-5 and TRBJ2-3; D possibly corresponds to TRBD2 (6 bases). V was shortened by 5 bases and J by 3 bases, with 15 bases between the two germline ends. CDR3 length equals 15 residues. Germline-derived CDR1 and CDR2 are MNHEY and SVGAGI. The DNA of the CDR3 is TGTGCCAGCAGTCCAGCGGGCGCCGTTACAGATACGCAGTATTTT. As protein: CASSPAGAVTDTQYF.

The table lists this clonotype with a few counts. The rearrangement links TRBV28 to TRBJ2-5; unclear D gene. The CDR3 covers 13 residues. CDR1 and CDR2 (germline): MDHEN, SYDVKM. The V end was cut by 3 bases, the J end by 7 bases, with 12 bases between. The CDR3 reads CASSLMLEGTQYF. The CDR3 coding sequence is TGTGCCAGCAGTTTGATGCTGGAAGGGACCCAGTACTTC.

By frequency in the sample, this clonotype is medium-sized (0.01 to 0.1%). The chain's CDR3 is CASSLKRQAGPYNEQFF. DNA of the CDR3: TGTGCCAGCAGCTTAAAGAGGCAGGCGGGACCCTACAATGAGCAGTTCTTC. The V call is TRBV11-3, the J call TRBJ2-1; possible D gene TRBD2, 6 bases. The V gene's germline CDR1 is SGHNT and CDR2 YENEEA. V lost 2 bases and J 2 bases, leaving 16 bases between the germline ends. CDR3 length: 17 amino acids.